The 6 T cell receptor beta chains listed next were all sequenced from one sample in a study of memory CD4+ T cells and cytomegalovirus serostatus. This table comes from immunoSEQ multiplex PCR, and its TCRdb copy is limited to in-frame clones, with some not included. Here the sample spans about 39,000 clones, 60% to 85% being singletons. The sort gate was single viable CD3+CD4+CD8-CD45RO+ cells for memory CD4+ T cells. The sample was memory CD4+ T cells from blood. These receptors came from an adult in good health and CMV-seronegative.

The CDR3 loop is CASSITGTGVNEQFF. The CDR3 coding sequence is TGTGCCAGTAGTATAACCGGGACAGGGGTCAATGAGCAGTTCTTC. This rearrangement joins TRBV19 to TRBJ2-1; 10 positions agree with TRBD1. The CDR3 is 15 amino acids. Per germline, CDR1 LNHDA and CDR2 SQIVND (reference sequence). The V gene end was trimmed by 2 bases and the J gene end by 6 bases; junction bases not matched to a gene: 4.

This chain joins TRBV18 and TRBJ2-7; D perhaps matches TRBD2 (5 bases). Per germline, CDR1 KGHSH and CDR2 LQKENI. This CDR3 is 15 amino acids long. V was pared by 0 bases and J by 5 bases, with 14 bases between. The CDR3 region is CASSPPSFTGNEQYF. The CDR3 nucleotides are TGTGCCAGCTCACCACCGAGCTTCACCGGGAACGAGCAGTACTTC.

V and J are TRBV5-6 and TRBJ1-1; D not resolved. V was trimmed by 3 bases and J by 4 bases, leaving 4 bases between them. There are 11 residues in the CDR3. Germline lookup yields CDR1 SGHDT and CDR2 YYEEEE. The CDR3 coding sequence is TGTGCCAGCAGCTCATTCACTGAAGCTTTCTTT. This sequence encodes CASSSFTEAFF.

This clone was counted a single time. The V call is TRBV11-3, the J call TRBJ2-7; no clear D. V was trimmed by 1 base and J by 0 bases, leaving 7 bases between them. The CDR3 is 14 residues long. Germline V gene data show CDR1 as SGHNT and CDR2 as YENEEA. DNA of the CDR3: TGTGCCAGCAGCTTAGCAGACGGCTCCTACGAGCAGTACTTC. Translating gives CASSLADGSYEQYF.

In this sample, this clone turned up once. This chain uses TRBV11-2 with TRBJ2-2, with D uncertain. The V end lost 0 bases, the J end lost 2 bases, and 10 bases lay between the germline ends. CDR1 is SGHAT and CDR2 is FQNNGV in the germline V gene. The CDR3 covers 16 residues. This chain's CDR3 is CASSLEDLTNTGELFF. CDR3 DNA: TGTGCCAGCAGCTTAGAGGATCTTACTAACACCGGGGAGCTGTTTTTT.

The chain combines TRBV29-1 with TRBJ1-2; no firm D call. Trimming took off 5 bases at V and 5 bases at J, with 18 bases between the two ends. This CDR3 comprises 14 residues. In germline, CDR1 is SQVTM, CDR2 ANQGSEA. The CDR3 loop reads CSVIPHGLLYGYTF. The CDR3, as DNA: TGCAGCGTTATCCCCCATGGCCTCCTATATGGCTACACCTTC.